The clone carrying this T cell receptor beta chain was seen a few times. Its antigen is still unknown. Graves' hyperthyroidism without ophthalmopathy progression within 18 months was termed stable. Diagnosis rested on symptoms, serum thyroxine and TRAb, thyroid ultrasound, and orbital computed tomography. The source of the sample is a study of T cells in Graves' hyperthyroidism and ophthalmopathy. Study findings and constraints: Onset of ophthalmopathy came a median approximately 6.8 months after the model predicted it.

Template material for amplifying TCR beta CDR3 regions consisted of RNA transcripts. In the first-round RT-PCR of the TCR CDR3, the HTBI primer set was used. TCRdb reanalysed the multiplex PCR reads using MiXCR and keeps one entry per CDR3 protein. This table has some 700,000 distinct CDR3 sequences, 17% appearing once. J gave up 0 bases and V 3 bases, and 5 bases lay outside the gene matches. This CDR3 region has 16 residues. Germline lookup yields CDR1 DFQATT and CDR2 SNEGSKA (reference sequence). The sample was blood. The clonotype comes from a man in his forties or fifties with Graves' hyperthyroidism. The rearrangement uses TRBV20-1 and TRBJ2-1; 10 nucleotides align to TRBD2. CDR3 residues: CSASISSGSSYNEQFF. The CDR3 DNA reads TGCAGTGCTAGTATATCTAGCGGGAGCTCCTACAATGAGCAGTTCTTC.